This T cell receptor (beta chain) was sequenced for a study of blood T cell repertoires in COVID-19. Study summary: Acute and convalescent COVID-19 samples came from the United States, Italy and Spain. T cells, B-cell-depleted T cells, or PBMCs provided the cDNA or gDNA that served as material.

Germline-derived CDR1 and CDR2 are LNHDA and SQIVND (reference sequence). V was pared by 5 bases and J by 7 bases, with 17 bases between. The CDR3 sequence is 14 residues long. Clinical history reported by participants formed the basis on which cohorts were assigned. Participants classified as exposed had met a COVID-19 case within 2 weeks before study entry. Sequencing was performed with immunoSEQ multiplex PCR; in TCRdb, only in-frame clones are kept and a portion is missing. The sample has approximately 150,000 clones; 65% to 85% are singletons. This TCR derives from a man between 65 and 80 years old who had been exposed to COVID-19. Sequenced: PBMCs or T cells enriched from blood (not recorded which). The chain is built from TRBV19 and TRBJ1-1, with D possibly matching TRBD1 (5 bases). For the CDR3, the DNA is TGTGCCAGTAGTCACCCGCAGGGCACTTATGAAGCTTTCTTT. It is translated as CASSHPQGTYEAFF.